This TCR beta chain was profiled in a study of T cell responses to AZD1222 COVID-19 vaccine (dated by TCRdb to about 2021). Study-wide context: TCR sequencing covered 233 trial participants: about 210 given two doses of AZD1222 and around 26 given two doses of MenACWY control vaccine. Trial participants were enrolled into age subgroups of 18-55, 56-69 and 70-plus years, which contained about 160, 30 and 59 TCR-sequenced participants, respectively. Overall results and qualifications from the work: Conclusions about previously exposed vaccinees were limited because only six AZD1222 recipients were SARS-CoV-2 seropositive at baseline. CD4 TCRs associated with the vaccine covered the entire spike protein, and the dominant responses were in regions 160-218 and 743-854. Reportedly, close to half of the unique spike-specific TCRs recognized epitopes lying outside the regions that are mutated in the B.1.351 and B.1.1.7 variants. Because no samples from the day 14 peak response were available, repertoires could be characterized only after the peak T cell response. Participants were mostly white British, with more females than males. The authors suggested clonal diversity may have been underestimated. The 56-69-year group was small, and its depth increase did not reach significance, likely because of low power. After two AZD1222 doses, spike-specific TCR breadth and depth were significantly higher than at day 0 and than in MenACWY recipients.

As to this clone: Which antigen it targets is not known. Base qualities were left out, and no much larger clone turns up one base away.

The CDR3 regions of human TCRbeta chains were analyzed by immunosequencing. Processing in the source paper ran as follows. TCRs in the repertoires were matched against a reference library of SARS-CoV-2-specific TCRs that had been generated with the MIRA antigen-specificity platform. Breadth was defined as the fraction of unique TCRs that were SARS-CoV-2-associated, and depth was defined as the fraction of total T cells that were SARS-CoV-2-associated. Using the MIRA data, each spike-specific TCR was mapped to the spike region that the TCR reacts to and placed in a CD4 or CD8 class. Log10-transformed breadth and depth values were compared by one-way ANOVA with Sidak's multiple comparisons tests. Not all clones reach the TCRdb copy of this immuneACCESS table, which keeps in-frame sequences only. Checked studies attribute under half of the gap to unresolved V genes and leave the rest unexplained. V, J and clone size are taken as reported in that table, and D and trimming were inferred from the DNA itself. The sample table shows about 110,000 clones, and around 90% are seen once. The top ten clonotypes cover about 15% of the sample.

This specimen's time point label, interpreted: about 28 days (+/-7) after the second vaccine dose. Because spike-specific TCR depth and breadth did not differ between the two schedules, AZD1222 recipients who got a second dose at roughly 4 weeks were pooled with those who got a second dose at roughly 12 weeks. Vaccinee samples were obtained from the UK trials COV001 and COV002, which included a single-blind randomized controlled phase 2/3 trial of AZD1222 (ChAdOx1 nCoV-19) in healthy adults. For TCRbeta chain sequencing, PBMC samples from trial participants were taken at day 0 and at day 28 after the second dose. CDR1 and CDR2 are drawn from the germline V gene (reference sequence): MNHEY, SMNVEV. There are 14 amino acids in the CDR3, from cysteine to phenylalanine inclusive. Of all the DNA, just the CDR3 is kept, 42 bases in frame from base 1. V and J lose 1 base and 5 bases, and a span of 11 bases separates them.

The clonotype originates from an adult who received the AZD1222 COVID-19 vaccine. The chain is made from TRBV27 and TRBJ1-1; no D gene is confidently identified. Here the sequenced sample was peripheral blood, taken 28 days after the second AZD1222 dose. The nucleotide sequence reads TGTGCCAGCAGTTTATACGCGGGTGGTACTGAAGCTTTCTTT. Its protein reads: CASSLYAGGTEAFF.